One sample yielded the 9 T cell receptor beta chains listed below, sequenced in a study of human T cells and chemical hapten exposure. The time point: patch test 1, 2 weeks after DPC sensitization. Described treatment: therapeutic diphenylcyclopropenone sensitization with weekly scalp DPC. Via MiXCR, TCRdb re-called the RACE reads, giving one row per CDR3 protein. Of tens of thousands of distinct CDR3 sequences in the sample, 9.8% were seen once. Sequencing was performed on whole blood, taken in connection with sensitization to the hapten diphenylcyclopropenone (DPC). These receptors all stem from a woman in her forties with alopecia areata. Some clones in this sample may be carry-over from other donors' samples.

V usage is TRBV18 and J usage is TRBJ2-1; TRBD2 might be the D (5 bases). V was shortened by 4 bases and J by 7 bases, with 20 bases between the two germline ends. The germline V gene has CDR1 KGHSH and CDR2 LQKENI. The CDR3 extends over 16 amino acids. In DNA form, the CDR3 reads TGTGCCAGCTCACGGGCCTTCTTAGCGTTGGGGAATGAGCAGTTCTTC. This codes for CASSRAFLALGNEQFF. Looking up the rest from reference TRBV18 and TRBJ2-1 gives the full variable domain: NAGVMQNPRHLVRRRGQEARLRCSPMKGHSHVYWYRQLPEEGLKFMVYLQKENIIDESGMPKERFSAEFPKEGPSILRIQQVVRGDSAAYFCASSRAFLALGNEQFFGPGTRLTVL.

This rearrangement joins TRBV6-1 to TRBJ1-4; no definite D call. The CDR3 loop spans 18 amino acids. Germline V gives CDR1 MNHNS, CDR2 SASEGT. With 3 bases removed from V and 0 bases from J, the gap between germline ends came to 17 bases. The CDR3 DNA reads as TGTGCCAGCAGTGATGTGGGATCCTCGACCTCAACTAATGAAAAACTGTTTTTT. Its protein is CASSDVGSSTSTNEKLFF.

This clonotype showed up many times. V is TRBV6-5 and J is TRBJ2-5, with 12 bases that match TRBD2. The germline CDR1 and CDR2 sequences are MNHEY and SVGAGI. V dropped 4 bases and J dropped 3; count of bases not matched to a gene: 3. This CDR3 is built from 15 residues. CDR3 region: CASSSLAGGKETQYF. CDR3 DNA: TGTGCCAGCAGTTCTCTAGCGGGGGGGAAAGAGACCCAGTACTTC.

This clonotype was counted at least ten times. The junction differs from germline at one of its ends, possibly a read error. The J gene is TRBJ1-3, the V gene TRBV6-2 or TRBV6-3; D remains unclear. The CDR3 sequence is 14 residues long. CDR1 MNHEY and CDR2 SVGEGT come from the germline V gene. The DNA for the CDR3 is TGTGCCAGCAGTTACCGGTACTCTGAAAACACCATATATTTT. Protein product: CASSYRYSENTIYF.

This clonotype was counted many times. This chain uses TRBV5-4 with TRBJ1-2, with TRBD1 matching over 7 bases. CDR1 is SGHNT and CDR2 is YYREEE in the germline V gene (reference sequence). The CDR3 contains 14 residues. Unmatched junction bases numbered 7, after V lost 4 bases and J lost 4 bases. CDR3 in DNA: TGTGCCAGCAGCGGAGGGACAGCAGCCTATGGCTACACCTTC. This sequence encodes CASSGGTAAYGYTF.

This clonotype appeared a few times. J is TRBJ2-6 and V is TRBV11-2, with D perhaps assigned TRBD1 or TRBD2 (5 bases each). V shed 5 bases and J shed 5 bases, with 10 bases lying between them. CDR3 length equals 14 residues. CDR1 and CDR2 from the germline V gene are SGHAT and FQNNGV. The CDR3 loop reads CASSPGRRANVLTF. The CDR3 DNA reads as TGTGCCAGCAGCCCGGGGCGCCGGGCCAACGTCCTGACTTTC.

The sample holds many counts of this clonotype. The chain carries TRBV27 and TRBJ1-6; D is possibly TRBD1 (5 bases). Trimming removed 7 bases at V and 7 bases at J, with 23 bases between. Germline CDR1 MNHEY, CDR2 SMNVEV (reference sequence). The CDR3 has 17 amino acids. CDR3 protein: CASIPLTAPKPNSPLHF. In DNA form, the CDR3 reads TGTGCCAGCATCCCCTTGACAGCGCCGAAACCAAATTCACCCCTCCACTTT.

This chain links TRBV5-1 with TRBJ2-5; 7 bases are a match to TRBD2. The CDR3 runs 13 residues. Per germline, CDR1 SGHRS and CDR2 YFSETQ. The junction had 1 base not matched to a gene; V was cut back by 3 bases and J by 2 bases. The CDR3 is CASSSGGQETQYF. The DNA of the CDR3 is TGCGCCAGCAGCTCCGGGGGGCAAGAGACCCAGTACTTC.

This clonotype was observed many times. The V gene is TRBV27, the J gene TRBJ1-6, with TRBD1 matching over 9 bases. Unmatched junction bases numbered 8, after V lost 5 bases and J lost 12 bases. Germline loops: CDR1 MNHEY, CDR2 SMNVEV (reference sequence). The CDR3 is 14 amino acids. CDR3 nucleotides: TGTGCCAGCAGTGGGGGACAGGGTGTGGGACCCCTCCACTTT. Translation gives CASSGGQGVGPLHF.